These T cell receptor beta chains were read from a single sample in a study of molecular identifiers for immune sequencing clone quantification. One entry per CDR3 protein, called by TCRdb with MiXCR from the PCR reads. The table has approximately 590,000 distinct CDR3 sequences, roughly 25% seen once. The specimen was naive CD8+ T cells from blood, with Jurkat cell RNA spiked in. The receptors were gathered from a human donor in good health. Some libraries in this study had Jurkat cell RNA spiked in. The conserved cysteine and the conserved F or W are not part of the CDR3 here. Each record gives: D gene, V gene, CDR3 protein. D genes are given only for firm matches.

D: NA
V: TRBV4-3
CDR3: ASSQVPAQGDTGELF

D: TRBD1
V: TRBV7-2
CDR3: ATYRDSSYNEQF

D: TRBD1
V: TRBV3-1
CDR3: ASSRLTGVSQETQY

D: NA
V: TRBV7-6
CDR3: ASSLVAIIETQY

D: NA
V: TRBV29-1
CDR3: SVGGAGDIQY

D: NA
V: TRBV9
CDR3: ASSVGVGTYGYT

D: TRBD2
V: TRBV6-5
CDR3: ASRGLTLTGELF

D: TRBD2
V: TRBV19
CDR3: ASSPWGTSGGFEQF

D: TRBD1
V: TRBV29-1
CDR3: SVRGQGFYGYT

D: TRBD1
V: TRBV5-1
CDR3: ASSLAGTDTEAF

D: TRBD1
V: TRBV12-3/TRBV12-4
CDR3: ASSLDRGNTGELF

D: TRBD1
V: TRBV7-2
CDR3: ASSDRGWETQY

D: TRBD1
V: TRBV14
CDR3: ASSQLQGVALNTEAF

D: NA
V: TRBV5-4
CDR3: ASSLASGAVQQY

D: NA
V: TRBV27
CDR3: ASSLMGGLYGYT

D: TRBD2
V: TRBV4-1
CDR3: ASSQETSGGSEEF

D: TRBD1
V: TRBV20-1
CDR3: SANYGQGVRDTQY

D: TRBD1
V: TRBV10-2
CDR3: ASSDRRDRGNTGELF

D: TRBD1
V: TRBV12-3/TRBV12-4
CDR3: ASRDTLTGASVVNTEAF

D: NA
V: TRBV15
CDR3: ATSFPGNTEAF

D: NA
V: TRBV29-1
CDR3: SADPGHGAEQY

D: NA
V: TRBV27
CDR3: ASSLSTGSAEKLF

D: TRBD2
V: TRBV13
CDR3: ASSPSGGIAGELF

D: TRBD1
V: TRBV9
CDR3: ASSIDRASGNTIY

D: NA
V: TRBV7-8
CDR3: ASSFSQFLETQY

D: NA
V: TRBV19
CDR3: ASISPGDQPQH

D: NA
V: TRBV9
CDR3: ASSVVTGSDTQY

D: TRBD2
V: TRBV28
CDR3: ASSPPGGGDIQY

D: TRBD2
V: TRBV4-3
CDR3: ASSQDITGRPPYEQY

D: NA
V: TRBV11-2
CDR3: ASSPEVGASLWEQY

D: NA
V: TRBV7-9
CDR3: ASSLGDDGTEAF

D: NA
V: TRBV7-6
CDR3: ASSLAGPSSYEQY

D: NA
V: TRBV7-6
CDR3: ASSQEQGTSYEQY

D: NA
V: TRBV30
CDR3: AWSKVGAEPNTEAF

D: TRBD1
V: TRBV5-3
CDR3: ASSLGQGAVEAF

D: NA
V: TRBV19
CDR3: ASSILLTDTQY

D: NA
V: TRBV9
CDR3: ASSPSQGNYGYT

D: NA
V: TRBV7-9
CDR3: ASSLGGHNQPQH

D: NA
V: TRBV4-1
CDR3: ASSQRGPLNEQY

D: NA
V: TRBV19
CDR3: ASSIRGSRTSVTDKQY

D: NA
V: TRBV2
CDR3: ASSPGTITYEQY

D: NA
V: TRBV7-2
CDR3: ASSLSFYARGHEKLF

D: TRBD1
V: TRBV19
CDR3: ASSPLPRDRDTDTQY

D: TRBD2
V: TRBV28
CDR3: ASSLREMGTGELF

D: NA
V: TRBV2
CDR3: ASSGGDSYEQY